Listed below are T cell receptor beta chains from one sample, sequenced in a study. TCRdb fed the RT-PCR reads into MiXCR, producing one record per CDR3 protein. This sample yields around 700,000 distinct CDR3 sequences, of which 13% to 15% are seen a single time; 3% to 4.5% belongs to the top ten. The sequenced sample consisted of memory CD4+ T cells from blood. The receptors were gathered from a female donor in good health, serving as a healthy control. Both conserved end residues are part of each CDR3.

V	J	length	CDR3
TRBV6-5	TRBJ1-2	15	CASSYGAGGTYGYTF
TRBV30	TRBJ2-5	16	CAWSVGAGGPGETQYF
TRBV27	TRBJ2-7	16	CASSQLGGTGGYEQYF
TRBV6-5	TRBJ2-5	17	CASRRGTGGNVAETQYF
TRBV20-1	TRBJ2-5	14	CSARVGIAGETQYF
TRBV5-1	TRBJ2-1	15	CASSSGTGTYNEQFF
TRBV3-1	TRBJ2-3	13	CASSQGVRDTQYF
TRBV6-5	TRBJ1-3	16	CASSQGQGRYGNTIYF
TRBV12-3/TRBV12-4	TRBJ2-1	13	CASTLSGGNEQFF
TRBV5-1	TRBJ1-2	15	CASSLASTANYGYTF
TRBV5-1	TRBJ2-3	15	CASSLSGGVTDTQYF
TRBV12-3/TRBV12-4	TRBJ2-5	13	CASTRGPQETQYF
TRBV20-1	TRBJ2-3	17	CSAEGLRRRGNTDTQYF
TRBV14	TRBJ2-5	15	CASSQLWGTQETQYF
TRBV5-1	TRBJ1-2	13	CASSPEDTYGYTF
TRBV28	TRBJ2-7	14	CASSLWGLGYEQYF
TRBV20-1	TRBJ2-7	12	CSATPAGFEQYF
TRBV29-1	TRBJ2-5	11	CSVGELETQYF
TRBV18	TRBJ2-3	15	CASSPPLQGSDTQYF